Listed below are T cell receptor beta chains from one sample, sequenced in a study of prognosis after radiotherapy for stage I lung cancer. TCRdb reanalysed the multiplex PCR reads using MiXCR and keeps one entry per CDR3 protein. The sample has about 47,000 distinct CDR3 sequences; about 35% are singletons. The sample in question was PBMCs, obtained before or after stereotactic body radiation therapy (not recorded which). Receptors were obtained from a donor aged 50 or older with non-small cell lung cancer. Both conserved end residues are trimmed from each CDR3. The order of the fields is V gene, D gene, J gene, CDR3 protein. The D gene is left open where the match is weak.

TRBV9	NA	TRBJ2-3	ASSVAPGTDTQY
TRBV30	TRBD1	TRBJ2-7	AWISQPGQEREQY
TRBV7-2	NA	TRBJ2-7	ASSLGLRVSEQY
TRBV7-8	NA	TRBJ2-7	ASSSNSGYYEHY
TRBV7-3	TRBD2	TRBJ2-7	ASSPTRTSGYYEQY
TRBV2	NA	TRBJ1-6	ASSLNSPLH
TRBV3-1	NA	TRBJ2-3	VSSLQGGSTDTQY
TRBV5-1	NA	TRBJ2-3	ASSLETDTQY
TRBV11-3	NA	TRBJ2-2	ASILDKAVGELF
TRBV6-1	TRBD1	TRBJ1-2	ASREQGARSGYT
TRBV4-3	TRBD1	TRBJ2-2	ASSHRQGSTGELF
TRBV2	TRBD2	TRBJ2-1	ASTGGLAVNNEQF
TRBV20-1	TRBD2	TRBJ2-2	SAHSGRYTGELF
TRBV6-1	NA	TRBJ2-1	ASKETAEQF
TRBV4-3	TRBD1	TRBJ2-5	ASSQSTGQAQY
TRBV30	NA	TRBJ2-5	AWSEWGFQETQY
TRBV12-3/TRBV12-4	TRBD2	TRBJ2-1	ASSHGGGGSHYNEQF
TRBV30	TRBD2	TRBJ2-5	AWSVGDMGLGETQY
TRBV7-9	NA	TRBJ2-2	ASSLTPSAVGAGELF
TRBV5-1	NA	TRBJ2-3	ASSLGLGRGGTDTQY
TRBV5-1	NA	TRBJ2-5	ASSLDGETQY
TRBV28	NA	TRBJ2-5	ASRQGRKTQY
TRBV5-6	NA	TRBJ1-2	ASSLAPRGGYT
TRBV2	TRBD1	TRBJ2-1	ASGGTGTALDEQF
TRBV6-2/TRBV6-3	TRBD2	TRBJ2-4	ASIKLAGGRGIQY
TRBV5-1	TRBD1	TRBJ2-2	ASIPGQGFIGELF
TRBV28	NA	TRBJ2-1	ASSIGGPAGSYNEQF
TRBV6-1	NA	TRBJ1-5	ASKVIVSGGNQPQH
TRBV19	NA	TRBJ1-4	ASSIGRSEKLF
TRBV7-2	NA	TRBJ2-3	ASWRGVLRTDTQY
TRBV5-1	NA	TRBJ2-7	ASSLEGGPYEQY
TRBV10-3	TRBD2	TRBJ2-3	AIRGAGAPTDTQY
TRBV7-9	NA	TRBJ2-5	ASSLIGPLNPFGTQY
TRBV4-2	TRBD1	TRBJ2-5	ASSPSGDRENQY
TRBV10-3	NA	TRBJ1-6	AISVGITGSPLH
TRBV5-4	NA	TRBJ1-1	ASSLATTMNTEAF
TRBV2	TRBD1	TRBJ1-5	ASRDGTGSQPQH
TRBV10-3	NA	TRBJ1-5	AISESSWADNQPQH
TRBV6-6	NA	TRBJ1-5	ASSYSQGQRSNQPQH
TRBV7-9	NA	TRBJ2-1	ATYSPSGVSYNEQF
TRBV7-2	NA	TRBJ2-1	ASILVNNEQF
TRBV10-3	TRBD2	TRBJ2-7	AISEPTSGGNEQY
TRBV28	NA	TRBJ2-7	ASSPLSKSYEQY
TRBV5-1	NA	TRBJ1-5	ASFEWGRVEGNQPQH
TRBV5-5	TRBD2	TRBJ2-6	ASSLFASGFTGANVLT
TRBV6-1	TRBD2	TRBJ2-1	ASSGLAGNEQF
TRBV7-9	TRBD1	TRBJ1-4	ASSRLGQGGKLF
TRBV24-1	NA	TRBJ2-3	ATGGNTDTQY